These 30 T cell receptor beta chains came from one sample sequenced in a study of T cell responses to AZD1222 COVID-19 vaccine. Method: immunoSEQ multiplex PCR; TCRdb's copy keeps in-frame clones and lacks some. Of about 110,000 clones in the sample, about 86% were seen once. The sample was peripheral blood, taken on day 0 of AZD1222 vaccination. The origin of the receptors is an adult in good health.

The chain links TRBV5-4 to TRBJ1-1; D uncertain. The germline V gene has CDR1 SGHNT and CDR2 YYREEE (reference sequence). V dropped 1 base and J dropped 1 base, with 8 bases sitting between them. This CDR3 contains 14 residues. Here the CDR3 reads CASSLKNSNTEAFF. CDR3 sequence (DNA): TGTGCCAGCAGCTTGAAGAACTCGAACACTGAAGCTTTCTTT.

As to this clone: At the DNA level, this CDR3 is encoded by other sequences in the same sample as well. The chain has TRBV11-2 and TRBJ1-1; TRBD1 is a possible D gene (5 bases). The CDR3 is 13 residues long. The germline CDR1 and CDR2 sequences are SGHAT and FQNNGV. V shed 3 bases and J shed 5 bases, with 10 bases lying between them. CDR3 region: CASSFQGATEAFF. CDR3 DNA sequence: TGTGCCAGCAGCTTCCAAGGGGCGACTGAAGCTTTCTTT.

In this sample, this clone turned up a few times. The chain links TRBV4-2 to TRBJ1-4, with D perhaps matching TRBD1 (6 bases). CDR1 and CDR2 from the germline V gene are LGHNA and YNFKEQ. V gave up 0 bases and J gave up 4 bases, with 21 bases separating them. This CDR3 has 19 amino acids. The CDR3 reads CASSQDFRDKDGFNEKLFF. The CDR3 DNA is TGTGCCAGCAGCCAAGATTTTAGGGACAAGGATGGCTTTAATGAAAAACTGTTTTTT.

The V call is TRBV28, the J call TRBJ1-3; 7 bases fit TRBD1. The V segment lost 6 bases and the J segment 3 bases; nucleotides outside the gene matches: 5. Germline V gives CDR1 MDHEN, CDR2 SYDVKM. The CDR3 totals 14 residues. CDR3 bases: TGTGCCAGCAGGGACCAGGGGGGTGGAAACACCATATATTTT. Translated: CASRDQGGGNTIYF.

This clone was seen only once. This rearrangement joins TRBV6-5 to TRBJ1-4; no firm D call. Germline CDR1 is MNHEY and CDR2 is SVGAGI. This CDR3 comprises 12 residues. Deletions cut 8 bases from V and 4 bases from J, with 8 bases between. CDR3 protein: CASSRLNEKLFF. CDR3 in DNA: TGTGCCAGCTCCAGGCTTAATGAAAAACTGTTTTTT.

This clone was counted a single time. V gene TRBV29-1 combines with J gene TRBJ2-7; TRBD1 agrees at 10 bases. V lost 4 bases and J lost 2; bases outside the gene matches: 8. The CDR3 length is 15 residues. The germline gives CDR1 SQVTM, CDR2 ANQGSEA. This CDR3 is CSVGVGTGVTYEQYF. CDR3 DNA sequence: TGCAGCGTTGGGGTCGGGACAGGGGTAACCTACGAGCAGTACTTC.

This chain joins TRBV19 and TRBJ2-3; D possibly corresponds to TRBD2 (6 bases). Germline V gene sequence: CDR1 LNHDA, CDR2 SQIVND (reference sequence). CDR3 size: 13 residues. V was pared by 6 bases and J by 9 bases, with 16 bases between. The CDR3 sequence is CASRVTSGRTQYF. The CDR3 DNA reads TGTGCCAGTAGAGTGACTAGTGGGAGAACGCAGTATTTT.

The chain joins TRBV6-4 to TRBJ2-1, with D perhaps TRBD1 (6 bases). The V gene lost 5 bases and the J gene lost 9 bases, with 11 bases spanning the gap. Germline V lookup: CDR1 MRHNA, CDR2 SNTAGT. The CDR3 spans 12 residues. The CDR3 nucleotides read TGTGCCAGCAGTCGAACAGGGTTTGAGCAGTTCTTC. It yields the protein CASSRTGFEQFF.

The chain couples TRBV24-1 to TRBJ2-2, with TRBD2 as a possible D gene (6 bases). The CDR3 spans 15 residues. V was clipped by 4 bases and J by 5 bases, with 13 bases between them. Germline loops: CDR1 KGHDR, CDR2 SFDVKD. The CDR3: CATSDLTSDTGELFF. The CDR3 nucleotides read TGTGCCACCAGTGACTTGACTAGTGATACCGGGGAGCTGTTTTTT.

The chain is built from TRBV19 and TRBJ2-7; TRBD2 might be the D (6 bases). The CDR3 spans 13 residues. Germline CDR1 reads LNHDA; CDR2 reads SQIVND (reference sequence). V lost 3 bases and J lost 5, with 11 bases in between. This CDR3 reads CASSISWEDEQYF. The CDR3 DNA reads TGTGCCAGTAGTATCTCTTGGGAGGACGAGCAGTACTTC.

This chain uses TRBV9 with TRBJ2-3, with D perhaps TRBD1 (6 bases). CDR3 size: 15 residues. Deletions cut 1 base from V and 2 bases from J, with 11 bases between. Germline-derived CDR1 and CDR2 are SGDLS and YYNGEE. The CDR3 bases are TGTGCCAGCAGCGTATCGACAGGATACACAGATACGCAGTATTTT. It yields the protein CASSVSTGYTDTQYF.

This clone has just a few counts. Written as DNA, the CDR3 is TGTGCCAGTAGTATAATCGGGCGGGGGGGCACAGATACGCAGTATTTT. This sequence encodes CASSIIGRGGTDTQYF. The V and J genes are TRBV19 and TRBJ2-3; 8 bases are a match to TRBD2. The CDR3 totals 16 residues. The germline V gene has CDR1 LNHDA and CDR2 SQIVND (reference sequence). Losses at the gene ends were 2 bases for V and 1 base for J; bases not matched to a gene: 5.

This rearrangement joins TRBV5-6 to TRBJ2-7; 8 bases match TRBD1. CDR1 SGHDT and CDR2 YYEEEE come from the germline V gene. V lost 6 bases to trimming and J lost 2 bases; unmatched junction nucleotides: 1. The CDR3 loop spans 12 amino acids. Here the CDR3 DNA reads TGTGCCAGCATGGACAGGGCCTACGAGCAGTACTTC. It specifies CASMDRAYEQYF.

The chain recombines TRBV5-1 with TRBJ2-1; 12 bases are shared with TRBD2. CDR1 and CDR2 from the germline V gene are SGHRS and YFSETQ. The ends lost 5 bases at V and 6 bases at J; junction bases unmatched: 6. This CDR3 region has 15 residues. CDR3 nucleotide sequence: TGCGCCAGCAGTTTACTAGCGGGGGGCCGCAATGAGCAGTTCTTC. Protein product: CASSLLAGGRNEQFF. Based on the CDR3 plus reference TRBV5-1 and TRBJ2-1, the full variable domain is KAGVTQTPRYLIKTRGQQVTLSCSPISGHRSVSWYQQTPGQGLQFLFEYFSETQRNKGNFPGRFSGRQFSNSRSEMNVSTLELGDSALYLCASSLLAGGRNEQFFGPGTRLTVL.

The chain links TRBV11-2 to TRBJ1-4; 8 positions agree with TRBD1. Germline V gene sequence: CDR1 SGHAT, CDR2 FQNNGV. J was trimmed by 10 bases and V by 6 bases; bases with no gene match: 10. This CDR3 contains 14 residues. The CDR3 spells CASSPPGGFRKLFF. The CDR3, as DNA: TGTGCCAGCAGTCCCCCAGGGGGCTTCAGAAAACTGTTTTTT.

The rearrangement joins TRBV4-2 to TRBJ2-2, with 9 bases fitting TRBD1. Losses at the gene ends were 1 base for V and 6 bases for J; bases not matched to a gene: 6. Germline CDR1 LGHNA, CDR2 YNFKEQ. CDR3 length: 16 residues. Here the CDR3 reads CASSQGTGDSPGELFF. For the CDR3, the DNA is TGTGCCAGCAGCCAAGGGACAGGGGATAGTCCCGGGGAGCTGTTTTTT.

J is TRBJ1-4 and V is TRBV28; possibly TRBD1 for D (5 bases). V was clipped by 6 bases and J by 0 bases, with 17 bases between them. Germline-derived CDR1 and CDR2 are MDHEN and SYDVKM. The CDR3 consists of 17 residues. The CDR3 DNA sequence: TGTGCCAGCAGCTTTGGGGACGGACGATCAACTAATGAAAAACTGTTTTTT. Its protein product is CASSFGDGRSTNEKLFF.

V and J are TRBV28 and TRBJ2-1, with TRBD1 as a possible D gene (7 bases). The CDR3 runs 15 residues. V dropped 7 bases and J dropped 8 bases, with 21 bases sitting between them. Germline CDR1 and CDR2: MDHEN and SYDVKM. CDR3 bases: TGTGCCAGCACCCCAGGGGGGCCCCCCCGTGATGAGCAGTTCTTC. Residues: CASTPGGPPRDEQFF.

The sample holds a few counts of this clone. This rearrangement joins TRBV29-1 to TRBJ1-1; D possibly corresponds to TRBD1 (5 bases). Trimming shortened V by 4 bases and J by 4 bases, and 22 bases separated the two germline ends. Germline CDR1 and CDR2: SQVTM and ANQGSEA. The length of the CDR3 is 16 residues. The CDR3 DNA reads as TGCAGCGTTGCCCAAATCGGGGGGAGGGTAGGCACTGAAGCTTTCTTT. Translated, it gives CSVAQIGGRVGTEAFF.

This clone was seen only a few times. The CDR3 DNA sequence: TGTGCCAGCAGTTACACGCGGACAGGGTTTTTGCATTTT. Residues: CASSYTRTGFLHF. The V gene is TRBV6-6, the J gene TRBJ1-5; 8 nucleotides agree with TRBD1. The CDR3 extends over 13 amino acids. CDR1 is MNHNY and CDR2 is SVGAGI in the germline V gene (reference sequence). V dropped 2 bases and J dropped 15; count of bases not matched to a gene: 9.

This clone was observed a single time. The chain carries TRBV12-3 or TRBV12-4 and TRBJ1-1; weak D call: TRBD1 (5 bases). The length of the CDR3 is 13 residues. V was trimmed by 7 bases and J by 0 bases, leaving 9 bases between them. The CDR3 protein is CASTLGVNTEAFF. The CDR3 DNA reads TGTGCCAGCACCCTGGGGGTGAACACTGAAGCTTTCTTT.

The genes are TRBV5-4 and TRBJ2-5; 8 bases align to TRBD2. V shed 6 bases, J shed 1 base, and the junction held 8 bases outside the gene matches. The CDR3 has 15 residues. CDR1 and CDR2 (germline): SGHNT, YYREEE (reference sequence). The CDR3 nucleotides read TGTGCCAGCACCCCGGGGGGGCAGGCCCAAGAGACCCAGTACTTC. As protein: CASTPGGQAQETQYF. Full variable domain (remainder filled in from reference TRBV5-4 and TRBJ2-5): ETGVTQSPTHLIKTRGQQVTLRCSSQSGHNTVSWYQQALGQGPQFIFQYYREEENGRGNFPPRFSGLQFPNYSSELNVNALELDDSALYLCASTPGGQAQETQYFGPGTRLLVL.

The rearrangement links TRBV2 to TRBJ1-6, with D hard to call. The CDR3 is 13 amino acids. The germline gives CDR1 SNHLY, CDR2 FYNNEI. The germline V and J ends were trimmed by 3 bases and 6 bases, with 6 bases remaining between them. In DNA form, the CDR3 reads TGTGCCAGCAGTGAGGCACCTAATTCACCCCTCCACTTT. Translation gives CASSEAPNSPLHF.

V gene TRBV11-2 combines with J gene TRBJ1-2; 8 bases match TRBD1. Germline V lookup: CDR1 SGHAT, CDR2 FQNNGV. CDR3 length: 14 amino acids. V lost 6 bases to trimming and J lost 5 bases; unmatched junction nucleotides: 8. The CDR3 here is CASSSGQGEYGYTF. CDR3 bases: TGTGCCAGCAGTAGTGGACAGGGAGAATATGGCTACACCTTC.

The chain has TRBV6-2 or TRBV6-3 and TRBJ1-2, with D unclear. V dropped 4 bases and J dropped 8 bases, with 14 bases sitting between them. Per germline, CDR1 MNHEY and CDR2 SVGEGT. CDR3 length: 13 residues. This chain's CDR3 is CASSSGFGRGYTF. In DNA, the CDR3 is TGTGCCAGCAGTTCTGGGTTTGGACGAGGCTACACCTTC.

V is TRBV7-2 and J is TRBJ2-5; TRBD2 matches 7 bases. In germline, CDR1 is SGHTA, CDR2 FQGNSA. The CDR3 spans 13 residues. J lost 4 bases, V lost 7 bases, and 6 bases had no gene match. This chain's CDR3 is CASTRGGRETQYF. The CDR3 region has the DNA TGTGCCAGCACCCGCGGGGGTCGAGAGACCCAGTACTTC.

This sequence joins TRBV2 and TRBJ1-2; tentatively, D is TRBD1 (5 bases). The CDR3 is 13 amino acids. The germline V gene encodes CDR1 SNHLY and CDR2 FYNNEI. The V gene lost 3 bases and the J gene lost 6 bases, with 11 bases spanning the gap. The CDR3 loop is CASSEWGRNGYTF. CDR3 bases: TGTGCCAGCAGTGAGTGGGGGAGGAATGGCTACACCTTC.

This chain connects TRBV2 to TRBJ2-5; 7 positions match TRBD1. The CDR3 is 13 amino acids. V lost 7 bases to trimming and J lost 4 bases; unmatched junction nucleotides: 6. Germline-derived CDR1 and CDR2 are SNHLY and FYNNEI. In DNA form, the CDR3 reads TGTGCCAGCAAAGGACAGGTTGCAGAGACCCAGTACTTC. This encodes CASKGQVAETQYF.

The gene calls are TRBV5-1 and TRBJ2-7, with D maybe TRBD1 (6 bases). Trimming took off 0 bases at V and 5 bases at J, with 6 bases between the two ends. The CDR3 is 12 residues long. CDR1 and CDR2 (germline): SGHRS, YFSETQ. The CDR3 sequence: CASSLDRDEQYF. The CDR3, as DNA: TGCGCCAGCAGCTTGGACAGGGACGAGCAGTACTTC.

This chain uses TRBV19 with TRBJ1-5, with D uncertain. V shed 5 bases and J shed 4 bases, with 21 bases lying between them. This CDR3 region has 17 residues. CDR1 and CDR2 from the germline V gene are LNHDA and SQIVND (reference sequence). Here the CDR3 DNA reads TGTGCCAGTAGTCCCCCGTTAAGCTTGGAAACTAATCAGCCCCAGCATTTT. Translation gives CASSPPLSLETNQPQHF.